These 21 T cell receptor beta chains were sequenced from one sample in a study of blood T cell repertoires in COVID-19. Sequencing used immunoSEQ multiplex PCR; TCRdb keeps in-frame clones, though not all of them. This table holds 200,000 to 250,000 clones, roughly 85% found once. Source material: PBMCs or T cells enriched from blood (not recorded which). The receptors derive from a woman aged 50 to 60 who had been exposed to COVID-19.

This rearrangement joins TRBV10-1 to TRBJ2-1; perhaps TRBD2 as D (6 bases). Trimming took off 2 bases at V and 6 bases at J, with 11 bases between the two ends. The germline V gene has CDR1 WNHNN and CDR2 SYGVQD (reference sequence). CDR3 size: 14 residues. CDR3 loop: CASSETGVTNEQFF. For the CDR3, the DNA is TGCGCCAGCAGTGAGACGGGGGTTACCAATGAGCAGTTCTTC.

The chain joins TRBV5-1 to TRBJ1-2; TRBD1 aligns across 10 bases. Germline loops: CDR1 SGHRS, CDR2 YFSETQ. V shed 4 bases and J 8 bases; nucleotides not matched to a gene: 11. This CDR3 is 15 amino acids long. The CDR3 DNA reads TGCGCCAGCAGCCTTGGACAGGGGGTGTATACAGGCTACACCTTC. It yields the protein CASSLGQGVYTGYTF.

The chain has TRBV4-2 and TRBJ1-2; TRBD1 agrees at 8 bases. Trimming took 0 bases from V and 8 from J; bases not matched to a gene: 8. Germline CDR1 reads LGHNA; CDR2 reads YNFKEQ. The CDR3 has 15 residues. The CDR3 spells CASSQDLTGEKGYTF. The DNA for the CDR3 is TGTGCCAGCAGCCAAGATCTGACAGGGGAGAAGGGCTACACCTTC.

This chain joins TRBV23-1 and TRBJ2-3; 10 bases align to TRBD2. TRBV23-1 is placed among ORFs of uncertain function. The V and J ends lost 2 bases and 1 base, in that order; junction bases with no gene match: 3. The CDR3 loop spans 16 amino acids. CDR3 residues: CASSQPGTSGTDTQYF. The CDR3 DNA follows: TGCGCCAGCAGTCAACCCGGGACTAGCGGCACAGATACGCAGTATTTT.

This sequence joins TRBV7-9 and TRBJ2-3, with a tentative D call TRBD2 (7 bases). Germline V gene sequence: CDR1 SEHNR, CDR2 FQNEAQ (reference sequence). Deletions cut 3 bases from V and 2 bases from J, with 15 bases between. There are 16 residues in the CDR3. CDR3: CASSLGAGAATDTQYF. The CDR3 nucleotides are TGTGCCAGCAGCTTGGGGGCGGGGGCCGCCACAGATACGCAGTATTTT.

In DNA, the CDR3 is TGTGCCAGCAGCCCACGACAGGAGGCTAACTATGGCTACACCTTC. This encodes CASSPRQEANYGYTF. J is TRBJ1-2 and V is TRBV14; TRBD1 might be the D (6 bases). Germline V CDR1 and CDR2: SGHDN, FVKESK. The V gene lost 4 bases and the J gene lost 0 bases, with 12 bases spanning the gap. The CDR3 spans 15 residues.

The chain employs TRBV10-2 and TRBJ1-3; 9 bases line up with TRBD1. The CDR3 contains 15 residues. After removal of 5 bases from V and 4 bases from J, the junction contained 6 bases not matched to a gene. Germline CDR1 reads WSHSY; CDR2 reads SAAADI. Here the CDR3 reads CASSPGQGRGNTIYF. The CDR3 nucleotides are TGCGCCAGCAGTCCCGGACAGGGGAGAGGAAACACCATATATTTT.

The V call is TRBV29-1, the J call TRBJ1-2; a weak D match, TRBD1 (5 bases). Germline V gene data show CDR1 as SQVTM and CDR2 as ANQGSEA. This CDR3 has 11 residues. The V end was cut by 5 bases, the J end by 5 bases, with 9 bases between. The CDR3 spells CSVFQGYGYTF. DNA of the CDR3: TGCAGCGTTTTTCAGGGTTATGGCTACACCTTC.

This clone was seen a few times. This sequence joins TRBV27 and TRBJ1-5; 7 nucleotides agree with TRBD1. The germline V gene encodes CDR1 MNHEY and CDR2 SMNVEV (reference sequence). The CDR3 loop spans 16 amino acids. Trimming cost V 5 bases and J 2 bases; bases outside gene matches: 9. The CDR3 sequence: CASSTLTGVGNQPQHF. The CDR3 DNA reads TGTGCCAGCAGTACACTTACAGGGGTCGGCAATCAGCCCCAGCATTTT.

This chain joins TRBV7-2 and TRBJ1-1; D not certain. Trimming took 8 bases from V and 1 from J, leaving 8 bases between them. The CDR3 is made up of 12 amino acids. Germline loops: CDR1 SGHTA, CDR2 FQGNSA. Here the CDR3 reads CASADSNTEAFF. DNA of the CDR3: TGTGCCAGCGCGGATTCGAACACTGAAGCTTTCTTT.

The J gene is TRBJ2-2, the V gene TRBV7-2; the D is unclear. Germline V gives CDR1 SGHTA, CDR2 FQGNSA. The CDR3 is made up of 15 amino acids. Trimming left V 1 base short and J 2 bases short, with 8 bases between. Here the CDR3 DNA reads TGTGCCAGCAGCTTAGTACAGCTAAACACCGGGGAGCTGTTTTTT. Residues: CASSLVQLNTGELFF.

This clone was counted a few times. V is TRBV2 and J is TRBJ1-2; a weak D match, TRBD1 (6 bases). This CDR3 is built from 18 residues. The germline V gene encodes CDR1 SNHLY and CDR2 FYNNEI. The V end was cut by 7 bases, the J end by 0 bases, with 24 bases between. CDR3 in DNA: TGTGCCAGCACCCCGGACAGAATAGGTTTACACTCTAACTATGGCTACACCTTC. This gives the protein CASTPDRIGLHSNYGYTF.

The chain employs TRBV11-1 and TRBJ2-5, with D tentatively TRBD1 (6 bases). The CDR3 runs 13 residues. Trimming took 4 bases from V and 5 from J, leaving 11 bases between them. Germline lookup yields CDR1 SGHAT and CDR2 FQDESV (reference sequence). The CDR3 DNA follows: TGTGCCAGCAGCTCAACAGGGCTGGAGACCCAGTACTTC. Protein product: CASSSTGLETQYF. The variable domain in full, completed from reference TRBV11-1 and TRBJ2-5, reads EAEVAQSPRYKITEKSQAVAFWCDPISGHATLYWYRQILGQGPELLVQFQDESVVDDSQLPKDRFSAERLKGVDSTLKIQPAELGDSAMYLCASSSTGLETQYFGPGTRLLVL.

The CDR3 sequence is CASSLDRWNTEAFF. The CDR3 DNA is TGTGCCAGCAGTTTGGACAGGTGGAACACTGAAGCTTTCTTT. The chain recombines TRBV28 with TRBJ1-1, with 7 positions matching TRBD1. Germline V gene sequence: CDR1 MDHEN, CDR2 SYDVKM. CDR3 length: 14 residues. V lost 3 bases to trimming and J lost 1 base; unmatched junction nucleotides: 2.

This chain links TRBV5-1 with TRBJ1-5, with D possibly being TRBD1 (5 bases). Trimming left V 2 bases short and J 4 bases short, with 7 bases between. Germline V gene data show CDR1 as SGHRS and CDR2 as YFSETQ. This CDR3 is 13 amino acids long. The CDR3: CASSFGGNQPQHF. CDR3 in DNA: TGCGCCAGCAGCTTTGGGGGGAATCAGCCCCAGCATTTT.

The chain recombines TRBV6-5 with TRBJ1-4, with a tentative D call TRBD1 (6 bases). Trimming took off 2 bases at V and 5 bases at J, with 9 bases between the two ends. There are 14 residues in the CDR3. In germline, CDR1 is MNHEY, CDR2 SVGAGI. CDR3 DNA: TGTGCCAGCAGTTACGACAGGACAAATGAAAAACTGTTTTTT. Amino acid sequence: CASSYDRTNEKLFF.

The V gene is TRBV19, the J gene TRBJ1-2, with TRBD1 identical over 8 bases. Trimming cost V 7 bases and J 6 bases; bases outside gene matches: 13. In germline, CDR1 is LNHDA, CDR2 SQIVND (reference sequence). The CDR3 has 15 amino acids. CDR3 DNA sequence: TGTGCCAGTACCGAAGACAGGGGACGGTTCGATGGCTACACCTTC. This encodes CASTEDRGRFDGYTF.

The chain employs TRBV28 and TRBJ1-2; 7 nucleotides match TRBD1. Losses at the gene ends were 5 bases for V and 8 bases for J; bases not matched to a gene: 5. The germline gives CDR1 MDHEN, CDR2 SYDVKM. This CDR3 region has 12 residues. The DNA of the CDR3 is TGTGCCAGCAGTCCAGGGGGACGAGGCTACACCTTC. Translation: CASSPGGRGYTF.

This clone was counted only a few times. The V gene is TRBV27, the J gene TRBJ2-3; 10 bases line up with TRBD2. The CDR3 contains 18 residues. The germline V gene has CDR1 MNHEY and CDR2 SMNVEV (reference sequence). With V trimmed by 8 bases and J by 4 bases, 18 bases remained unmatched. Here the CDR3 reads CASGAVHFSGGISDTQYF. CDR3 sequence (DNA): TGTGCCAGCGGGGCTGTCCACTTTAGCGGGGGGATCTCAGATACGCAGTATTTT.

The chain recombines TRBV7-8 with TRBJ1-5; a possible D gene is TRBD1 (5 bases). The CDR3 length is 16 residues. CDR1 and CDR2 from the germline V gene are SGHVS and FQNEAQ. V gave up 1 base and J gave up 10 bases, with 20 bases separating them. The CDR3 sequence: CASSLDAHRPPGPQHF. The DNA for the CDR3 is TGTGCCAGCAGCTTAGACGCTCACAGGCCCCCCGGACCCCAGCATTTT.

This rearrangement joins TRBV6-5 to TRBJ1-4; D uncertain. The germline V and J ends were trimmed by 6 bases and 8 bases, with 19 bases remaining between them. The CDR3 is 15 residues long. Per the germline V gene, CDR1 is MNHEY and CDR2 is SVGAGI. The DNA for the CDR3 is TGTGCCAGCAGCCCGATGGGAGGCCTGAGCGAAAAACTGTTTTTT. It specifies CASSPMGGLSEKLFF.